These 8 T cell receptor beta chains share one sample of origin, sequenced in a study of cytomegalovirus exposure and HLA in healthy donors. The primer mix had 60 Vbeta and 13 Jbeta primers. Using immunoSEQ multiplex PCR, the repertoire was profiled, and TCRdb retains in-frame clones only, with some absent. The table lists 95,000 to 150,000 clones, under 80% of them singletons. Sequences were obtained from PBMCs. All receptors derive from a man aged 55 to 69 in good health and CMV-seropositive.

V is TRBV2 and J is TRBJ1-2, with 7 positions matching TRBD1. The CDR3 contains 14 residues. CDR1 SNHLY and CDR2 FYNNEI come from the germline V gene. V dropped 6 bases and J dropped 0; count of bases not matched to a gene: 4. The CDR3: CASSFGQANYGYTF. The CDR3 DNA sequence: TGTGCCAGCAGCTTCGGACAGGCTAACTATGGCTACACCTTC.

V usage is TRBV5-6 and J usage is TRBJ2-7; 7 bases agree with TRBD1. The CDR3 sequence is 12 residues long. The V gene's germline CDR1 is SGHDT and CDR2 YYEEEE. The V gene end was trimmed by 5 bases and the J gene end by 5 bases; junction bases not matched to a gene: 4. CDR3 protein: CASRSRGNEQYF. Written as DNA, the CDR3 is TGTGCCAGCAGGTCCAGGGGGAACGAGCAGTACTTC.

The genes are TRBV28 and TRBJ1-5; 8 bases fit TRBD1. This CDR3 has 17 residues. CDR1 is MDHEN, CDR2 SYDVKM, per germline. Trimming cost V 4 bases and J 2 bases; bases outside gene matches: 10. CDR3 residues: CASSSPGLTGGNQPQHF. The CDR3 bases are TGTGCCAGCAGTTCCCCCGGCCTGACAGGGGGCAATCAGCCCCAGCATTTT.

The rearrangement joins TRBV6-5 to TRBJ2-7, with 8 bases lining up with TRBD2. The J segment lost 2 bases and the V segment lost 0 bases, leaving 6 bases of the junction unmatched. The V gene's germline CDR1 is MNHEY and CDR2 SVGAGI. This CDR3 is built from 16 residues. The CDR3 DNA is TGTGCCAGCAGTTACTCGTCCCGCGGGAGGACCTACGAGCAGTACTTC. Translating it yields CASSYSSRGRTYEQYF.

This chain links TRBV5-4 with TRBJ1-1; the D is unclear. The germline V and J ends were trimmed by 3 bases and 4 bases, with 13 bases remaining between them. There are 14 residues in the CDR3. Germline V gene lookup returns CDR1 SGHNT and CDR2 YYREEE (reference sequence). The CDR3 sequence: CASSSRAAGTEAFF. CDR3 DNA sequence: TGTGCCAGCAGCTCTCGGGCAGCGGGCACTGAAGCTTTCTTT.

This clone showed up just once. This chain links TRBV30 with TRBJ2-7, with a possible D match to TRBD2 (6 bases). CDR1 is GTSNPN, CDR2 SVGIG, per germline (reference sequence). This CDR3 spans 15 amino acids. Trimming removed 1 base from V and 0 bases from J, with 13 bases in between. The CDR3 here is CAWSAGTPSSYEQYF. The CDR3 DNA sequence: TGTGCCTGGAGTGCAGGGACTCCCAGCTCCTACGAGCAGTACTTC.

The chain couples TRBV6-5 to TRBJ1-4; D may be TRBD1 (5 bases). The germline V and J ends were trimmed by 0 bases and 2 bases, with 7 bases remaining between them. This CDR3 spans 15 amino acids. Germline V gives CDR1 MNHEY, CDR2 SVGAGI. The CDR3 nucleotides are TGTGCCAGCAGTTACTCCAGGGCTACTAATGAAAAACTGTTTTTT. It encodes CASSYSRATNEKLFF.

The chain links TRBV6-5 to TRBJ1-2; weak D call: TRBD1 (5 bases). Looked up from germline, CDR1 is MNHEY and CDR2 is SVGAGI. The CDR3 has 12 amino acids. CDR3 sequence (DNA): TGTGCTACCGCCAGGGTCAACTATGGCTACACCTTC. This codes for CATARVNYGYTF.